Following are 19 T cell receptor beta chains from one sample sequenced in a study of T cell responses to AZD1222 COVID-19 vaccine. TCRdb's table, derived via immunoSEQ multiplex PCR, lists solely in-frame clones and lacks some. The profile shows over 150,000 clones, 75% to 90% of them singletons. The starting material was peripheral blood, obtained on day 0 of AZD1222 vaccination. Every receptor here comes from an adult in good health.

Remarks on this clone: This sample includes further DNA sequences coding for the same CDR3. This chain uses TRBV3-1 (or the pseudogene TRBV3-2) with TRBJ2-2; D not certain. Per germline, CDR1 LGHDT and CDR2 YNNKEL (reference sequence). The CDR3 spans 12 residues. V was shortened by 1 base and J by 4 bases, with 1 base between the two germline ends. The CDR3 reads CASSQGTGELFF. The CDR3 DNA reads as TGTGCCAGCAGCCAAGGCACCGGGGAGCTGTTTTTT.

The J gene is TRBJ1-2, the V gene TRBV6-5; 10 nucleotides agree with TRBD1. The CDR3 is 14 residues long. Germline CDR1 MNHEY, CDR2 SVGAGI. The V segment lost 3 bases and the J segment 8 bases; nucleotides outside the gene matches: 6. CDR3 loop: CASSYGTGVEGYTF. The CDR3 DNA is TGTGCCAGCAGTTATGGGACAGGGGTTGAAGGCTACACCTTC.

The chain recombines TRBV4-2 with TRBJ1-1, with a tentative D call TRBD1 (5 bases). The V gene's germline CDR1 is LGHNA and CDR2 YNFKEQ. This CDR3 is 15 amino acids long. Trimming left V 2 bases short and J 4 bases short, with 14 bases between. CDR3 bases: TGTGCCAGCAGCCAATCTCCCCCTGGGGGCACTGAAGCTTTCTTT. This sequence encodes CASSQSPPGGTEAFF.

The gene calls are TRBV7-2 and TRBJ1-4, with TRBD1 matching over 9 bases. Germline CDR1 and CDR2: SGHTA and FQGNSA. V gave up 4 bases and J gave up 8 bases; unmatched junction bases: 8. The CDR3 length is 15 residues. The CDR3 loop reads CASSSRTGVTEKLFF. In nucleotides, the CDR3 is TGTGCCAGCAGCTCAAGGACAGGGGTTACGGAAAAACTGTTTTTT.

The rearrangement uses TRBV19 and TRBJ1-4; TRBD1 aligns across 8 bases. The V gene's germline CDR1 is LNHDA and CDR2 SQIVND (reference sequence). V lost 9 bases, J lost 1 base, and 7 bases stayed unmatched. The CDR3 covers 15 residues. CDR3 region: CASQDRGGTNEKLFF. CDR3 nucleotide sequence: TGTGCCAGCCAAGACAGGGGAGGAACTAATGAAAAACTGTTTTTT.

V and J are TRBV2 and TRBJ1-5; no definite D call. From germline, CDR1 is SNHLY and CDR2 FYNNEI. This CDR3 is 16 amino acids long. The V end lost 8 bases, the J end lost 4 bases, and 21 bases lay between the germline ends. In DNA form, the CDR3 reads TGTGCCAGCGCCCTAGAAGGAGGGTTCGGGAATCAGCCCCAGCATTTT. This gives the protein CASALEGGFGNQPQHF.

This chain joins TRBV7-2 and TRBJ1-2; D is perhaps TRBD1 (6 bases). The CDR3 is 16 amino acids. Trimming took 0 bases from V and 4 from J, leaving 15 bases between them. Looked up from germline, CDR1 is SGHTA and CDR2 is FQGNSA. The CDR3 is CASSLAVGGAGYGYTF. The CDR3 DNA reads TGTGCCAGCAGCTTAGCAGTCGGGGGGGCCGGCTATGGCTACACCTTC.

This clone was seen just once. This chain connects TRBV28 to TRBJ1-5, with 9 bases that match TRBD1. Germline V CDR1 and CDR2: MDHEN, SYDVKM. CDR3 length: 15 residues. Trimming cost V 1 base and J 7 bases; bases outside gene matches: 5. In nucleotides, the CDR3 is TGTGCCAGCAGTTTATTCGGGACAGGGCGCCAGCCCCAGCATTTT. It yields the protein CASSLFGTGRQPQHF.

The chain carries TRBV2 and TRBJ2-5; 14 bases align to TRBD2. Trimming took 6 bases from V and 5 from J; bases not matched to a gene: 5. There are 15 residues in the CDR3. Germline V lookup: CDR1 SNHLY, CDR2 FYNNEI. CDR3 in DNA: TGTGCCAGCAGCCGACTAGCGGGGGGGCCGGAGACCCAGTACTTC. This codes for CASSRLAGGPETQYF.

The chain carries TRBV5-1 and TRBJ2-3; D gene unclear. The CDR3 totals 15 residues. The germline V gene encodes CDR1 SGHRS and CDR2 YFSETQ. Between the trimmed V and J ends, which lost 4 bases and 2 bases, there was a span of 14 bases. Written as DNA, the CDR3 is TGCGCCAGCAGCAGAGAAGCAGGTTACACAGATACGCAGTATTTT. This gives the protein CASSREAGYTDTQYF.

This chain links TRBV7-8 with TRBJ1-2, with no clear D. The germline V gene has CDR1 SGHVS and CDR2 FQNEAQ. The V end was cut by 5 bases, the J end by 7 bases, with 14 bases between. The CDR3 covers 13 residues. For the CDR3, the DNA is TGTGCCAGCAGCCTAGAGAGGGTGGCTGGCTACACCTTC. Its protein is CASSLERVAGYTF.

The rearrangement joins TRBV19 to TRBJ2-2; tentative D call: TRBD1 (6 bases). Trimming shortened V by 4 bases and J by 7 bases, and 16 bases separated the two germline ends. There are 15 residues in the CDR3. CDR1 LNHDA and CDR2 SQIVND come from the germline V gene (reference sequence). CDR3 in DNA: TGTGCCAGTAGTACCCTAGTAGGGGGTAGCGGGGAGCTGTTTTTT. It translates to CASSTLVGGSGELFF.

This chain uses TRBV19 with TRBJ2-7; D not resolved. This CDR3 is 14 amino acids long. V was clipped by 0 bases and J by 3 bases, with 9 bases between them. Per germline, CDR1 LNHDA and CDR2 SQIVND (reference sequence). The CDR3 DNA reads TGTGCCAGTAGTATAGATCCTTATATCTACGAGCAGTACTTC. Its translation: CASSIDPYIYEQYF.

The chain recombines TRBV21-1 with TRBJ2-1; the table assigns TRBD1, which was not confirmed against the DNA. TRBV21-1 is tagged as a pseudogene. The CDR3 length is 16 residues. The CDR3 coding sequence is TGTGCCAGCAGCAGAGGTAGGGGACAGATCTACAATGAGCAGTTCTTC. Translation gives CASSRGRGQIYNEQFF.

V gene TRBV18 combines with J gene TRBJ1-3; maybe TRBD1 (6 bases). CDR1 KGHSH and CDR2 LQKENI come from the germline V gene. CDR3 length: 15 residues. V was clipped by 2 bases and J by 4 bases, with 12 bases between them. CDR3 in amino acids: CASSPIWGAGNTIYF. The CDR3 nucleotides read TGTGCCAGCTCACCAATCTGGGGGGCAGGAAACACCATATATTTT.

This chain links TRBV2 with TRBJ1-1, with unresolved D. CDR3 size: 13 residues. Germline CDR1 is SNHLY and CDR2 is FYNNEI. V lost 7 bases and J 3 bases, leaving 12 bases between the germline ends. The CDR3 is CASKEISDTEAFF. The CDR3, as DNA: TGTGCCAGCAAAGAGATTTCGGACACTGAAGCTTTCTTT.

The rearrangement uses TRBV5-6 and TRBJ1-2; 9 bases line up with TRBD1. CDR1 is SGHDT, CDR2 YYEEEE, per germline. Trimming took 4 bases from V and 10 from J; bases not matched to a gene: 8. This CDR3 spans 13 amino acids. The CDR3 is CASSRDRGLSYTF. CDR3 bases: TGTGCCAGCAGCCGCGACAGGGGGTTGTCCTACACCTTC.

This chain joins TRBV6-5 and TRBJ1-4; no clear D. The CDR3 is made up of 16 amino acids. CDR1 and CDR2 from the germline V gene are MNHEY and SVGAGI. Trimming removed 0 bases at V and 3 bases at J, with 11 bases between. CDR3 sequence reads: CASSYSSTRPNEKLFF. In nucleotides, the CDR3 is TGTGCCAGCAGTTACTCGTCGACACGTCCTAATGAAAAACTGTTTTTT.

The gene calls are TRBV3-1 (or the pseudogene TRBV3-2) and TRBJ2-5; D not resolved. This CDR3 has 12 residues. The germline gives CDR1 LGHDT, CDR2 YNNKEL (reference sequence). V was shortened by 6 bases and J by 5 bases, with 10 bases between the two germline ends. The CDR3 nucleotides read TGTGCCAGCAGATTGCATGGGGAGACCCAGTACTTC. It codes for CASRLHGETQYF.